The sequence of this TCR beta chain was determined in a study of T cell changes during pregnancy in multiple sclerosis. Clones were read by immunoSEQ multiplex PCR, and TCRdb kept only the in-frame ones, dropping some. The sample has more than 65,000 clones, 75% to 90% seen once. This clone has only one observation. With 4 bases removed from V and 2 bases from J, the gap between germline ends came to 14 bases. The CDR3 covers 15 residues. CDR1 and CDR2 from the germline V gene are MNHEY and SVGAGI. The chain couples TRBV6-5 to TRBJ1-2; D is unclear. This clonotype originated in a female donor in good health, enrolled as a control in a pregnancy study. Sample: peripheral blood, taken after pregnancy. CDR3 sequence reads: CASSSPVEGNYGYTF. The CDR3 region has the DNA TGTGCCAGCAGTTCCCCCGTCGAGGGAAACTATGGCTACACCTTC.